Each of the 9 T cell receptor beta chains below was sequenced from the same sample in a study of cytomegalovirus exposure and HLA in healthy donors. This PCR relied on a set of 60 Vbeta primers and 13 Jbeta primers. TCRdb's copy holds only in-frame clones and misses some; the assay was immunoSEQ multiplex PCR. The sample lists around 150,000 clones; 72% were seen once. Sequencing was done on a sample of PBMCs. Receptors originate from a man in his forties in good health and CMV-seronegative.

J is TRBJ2-1 and V is TRBV9; possible D gene TRBD2, 5 bases. Germline V lookup: CDR1 SGDLS, CDR2 YYNGEE. The CDR3 has 13 residues. V dropped 2 bases and J dropped 8 bases, with 11 bases sitting between them. The CDR3 DNA is TGTGCCAGCAGCGTTGTCATGGGAGATGAGCAGTTCTTC. Protein sequence: CASSVVMGDEQFF.

This sequence joins TRBV18 and TRBJ2-1; D remains unclear. Trimming stripped 3 bases from V and 9 bases from J, with 6 bases between. Per germline, CDR1 KGHSH and CDR2 LQKENI. The CDR3 length is 11 residues. The chain's CDR3 is CASSPSLEQFF. CDR3 DNA: TGTGCCAGCTCACCGAGCCTTGAGCAGTTCTTC.

This chain joins TRBV9 and TRBJ2-1; 11 bases are shared with TRBD2. Trimming at V came to 6 bases and at J to 3 bases, leaving 17 bases not matched to a gene. This CDR3 comprises 19 residues. Germline V gene sequence: CDR1 SGDLS, CDR2 YYNGEE. The CDR3 nucleotides are TGTGCCAGCACCAAGGGAGGGGAGCCAACTAGCGGGAGCTACAATGAGCAGTTCTTC. Its translation is CASTKGGEPTSGSYNEQFF.

The chain couples TRBV5-4 to TRBJ1-4; D remains ambiguous. The V gene's germline CDR1 is SGHNT and CDR2 YYREEE (reference sequence). The CDR3 is made up of 15 amino acids. Between the trimmed V and J ends, which lost 3 bases and 4 bases, there was a span of 13 bases. This CDR3 is CASSSRGANNEKLFF. The CDR3 DNA is TGTGCCAGCAGCTCCCGAGGAGCAAATAATGAAAAACTGTTTTTT.

This clone has a handful of counts. The V and J genes are TRBV15 and TRBJ2-5; 7 nucleotides agree with TRBD1. This CDR3 is built from 15 residues. Germline V gene sequence: CDR1 LNHNV, CDR2 YYDKDF (reference sequence). V lost 3 bases and J lost 0; bases outside the gene matches: 4. This CDR3 is CATSSLQGYQETQYF. DNA of the CDR3: TGTGCCACCAGCAGCCTACAGGGGTACCAAGAGACCCAGTACTTC.

The rearrangement joins TRBV7-9 to TRBJ1-5; D not certain. Germline assignment: CDR1 SEHNR and CDR2 FQNEAQ (reference sequence). The CDR3 is 16 residues long. Deletions cut 5 bases from V and 4 bases from J, with 18 bases between. In DNA, the CDR3 is TGTGCCAGCAGCCGCCAAGTGGCAGGCCCAAATCAGCCCCAGCATTTT. As protein: CASSRQVAGPNQPQHF.

To note about this clone: Other DNA sequences in the same sample also yield this CDR3. This sequence joins TRBV5-1 and TRBJ2-5, with 9 bases identical to TRBD2. Germline assignment: CDR1 SGHRS and CDR2 YFSETQ. Trimming at V came to 1 base and at J to 3 bases, leaving 4 bases not matched to a gene. CDR3 length: 15 residues. CDR3 nucleotide sequence: TGCGCCAGCAGCTTGATTAGCGGGAGTGAAGAGACCCAGTACTTC. Protein: CASSLISGSEETQYF.

The chain combines TRBV7-9 with TRBJ1-4, with a possible D match to TRBD1 (6 bases). V lost 3 bases to trimming and J lost 12 bases, with 14 bases between them. Germline V gene sequence: CDR1 SEHNR, CDR2 FQNEAQ (reference sequence). The CDR3 length is 13 residues. CDR3 coding DNA: TGTGCCAGCAGCTTGGGGGCAGGCCCGGAACTGTTTTTT. Its translation: CASSLGAGPELFF. Supplemented by reference TRBV7-9 and TRBJ1-4, the full variable domain reads DTGVSQNPRHKITKRGQNVTFRCDPISEHNRLYWYRQTLGQGPEFLTYFQNEAQLEKSRLLSDRFSAERPKGSFSTLEIQRTEQGDSAMYLCASSLGAGPELFFGSGTQLSVL.

The chain recombines TRBV5-6 with TRBJ2-5, with D perhaps matching TRBD2 (9 bases). The CDR3 length is 15 residues. V was clipped by 5 bases and J by 5 bases, with 19 bases between them. The germline CDR1 and CDR2 sequences are SGHDT and YYEEEE. The CDR3 DNA follows: TGTGCCAGCAGTCAGGGGGCGGGAGGGTGGGAGACCCAGTACTTC. It translates to CASSQGAGGWETQYF.